A single T cell receptor (beta chain) is shown here with its context. The repertoire was sequenced with immunoSEQ multiplex PCR; TCRdb's copy has only in-frame clones and lacks some. Here the sample spans some 150,000 clones, 93% being singletons. This sample stems from a study of T cell responses to AZD1222 COVID-19 vaccine. The CDR3 loop spans 16 amino acids. V lost 5 bases and J 0 bases, leaving 16 bases between the germline ends. CDR1 SEHNR and CDR2 FQNEAQ come from the germline V gene (reference sequence). The sample consisted of peripheral blood, taken on day 0 of AZD1222 vaccination. This sequence originates from an adult in good health. This chain uses TRBV7-9 with TRBJ2-5; the D gene is possibly TRBD2 (6 bases). The CDR3 region has the DNA TGTGCCAGCAGCCGCGGGGCCGGACCGTACCAAGAGACCCAGTACTTC. It codes for CASSRGAGPYQETQYF.